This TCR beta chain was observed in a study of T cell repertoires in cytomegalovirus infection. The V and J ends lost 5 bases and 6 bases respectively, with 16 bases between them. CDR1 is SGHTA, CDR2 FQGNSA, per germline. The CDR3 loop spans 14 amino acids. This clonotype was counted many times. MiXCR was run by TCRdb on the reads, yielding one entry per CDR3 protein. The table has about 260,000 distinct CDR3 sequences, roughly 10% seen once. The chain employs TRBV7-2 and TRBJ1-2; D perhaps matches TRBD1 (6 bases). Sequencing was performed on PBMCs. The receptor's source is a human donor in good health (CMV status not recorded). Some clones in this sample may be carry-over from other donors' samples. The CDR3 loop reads CASSKQGGGHGYTF. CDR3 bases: TGTGCCAGCAGCAAACAGGGAGGGGGGCATGGCTACACCTTC. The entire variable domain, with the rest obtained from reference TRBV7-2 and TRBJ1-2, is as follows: GAGVSQSPSNKVTEKGKDVELRCDPISGHTALYWYRQSLGQGLEFLIYFQGNSAPDKSGLPSDRFSAERTGGSVSTLTIQRTQQEDSAVYLCASSKQGGGHGYTFGSGTRLTVV.